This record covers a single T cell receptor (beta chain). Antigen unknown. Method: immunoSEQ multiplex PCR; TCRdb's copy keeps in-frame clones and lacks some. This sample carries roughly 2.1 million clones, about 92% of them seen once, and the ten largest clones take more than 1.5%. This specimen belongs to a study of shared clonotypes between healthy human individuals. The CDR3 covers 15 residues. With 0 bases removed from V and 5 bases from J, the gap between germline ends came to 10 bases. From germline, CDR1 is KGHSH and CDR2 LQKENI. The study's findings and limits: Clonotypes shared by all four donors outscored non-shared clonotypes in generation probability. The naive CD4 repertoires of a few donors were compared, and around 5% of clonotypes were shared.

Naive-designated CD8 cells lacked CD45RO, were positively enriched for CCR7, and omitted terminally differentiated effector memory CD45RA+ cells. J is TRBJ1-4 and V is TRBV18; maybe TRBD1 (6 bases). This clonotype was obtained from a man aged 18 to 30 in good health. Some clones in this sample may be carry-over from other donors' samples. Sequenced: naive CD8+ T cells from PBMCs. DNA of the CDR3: TGTGCCAGCTCACCACCGGGAAGGGGGAATGAAAAACTGTTTTTT. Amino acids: CASSPPGRGNEKLFF.